This entry is about one T cell receptor beta chain. The method was immunoSEQ multiplex PCR; TCRdb's version includes in-frame clones alone and lacks a portion of them. The sample lists some 2.3 million clones, 85% to 95% seen once, with 0.35% to 0.45% in the top ten. The CDR3 contains 15 residues. Deletions cut 6 bases from V and 7 bases from J, with 22 bases between. Per the germline V gene, CDR1 is MDHEN and CDR2 is SYDVKM. This sample stems from a study of shared clonotypes between healthy human individuals. The chain joins TRBV28 to TRBJ2-7; D perhaps matches TRBD1 (8 bases). The source material was naive CD4+ T cells from PBMCs. Documented subset: CD45RA+ positively selected. The clonotype comes from a young man in good health. Some clones in this sample may be carry-over from other donors' samples. In nucleotides, the CDR3 is TGTGCCAGCAGACTAACGACGACAGGGGAGGGGGAGCAGTACTTC. Encoded protein: CASRLTTTGEGEQYF. Variable domain in full (rest from reference TRBV28 and TRBJ2-7): DVKVTQSSRYLVKRTGEKVFLECVQDMDHENMFWYRQDPGLGLRLIYFSYDVKMKEKGDIPEGYSVSREKKERFSLILESASTNQTSMYLCASRLTTTGEGEQYFGPGTRLTVT.